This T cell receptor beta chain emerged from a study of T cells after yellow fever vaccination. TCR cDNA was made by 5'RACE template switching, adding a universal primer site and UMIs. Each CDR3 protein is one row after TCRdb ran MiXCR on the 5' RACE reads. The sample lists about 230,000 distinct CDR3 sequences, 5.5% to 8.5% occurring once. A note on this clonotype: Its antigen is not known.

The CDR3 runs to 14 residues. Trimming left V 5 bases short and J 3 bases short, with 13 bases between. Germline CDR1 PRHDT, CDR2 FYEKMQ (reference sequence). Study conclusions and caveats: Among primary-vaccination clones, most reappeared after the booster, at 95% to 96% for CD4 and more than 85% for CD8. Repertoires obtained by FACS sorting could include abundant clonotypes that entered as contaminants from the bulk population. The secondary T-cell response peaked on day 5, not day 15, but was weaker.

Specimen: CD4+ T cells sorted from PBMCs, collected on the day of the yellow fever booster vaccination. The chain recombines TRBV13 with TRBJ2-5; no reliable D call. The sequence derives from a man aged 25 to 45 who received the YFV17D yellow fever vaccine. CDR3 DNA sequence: TGTGCCAGCAGCGATCAATCTTCAGAAGAGACCCAGTACTTC. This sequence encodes CASSDQSSEETQYF.